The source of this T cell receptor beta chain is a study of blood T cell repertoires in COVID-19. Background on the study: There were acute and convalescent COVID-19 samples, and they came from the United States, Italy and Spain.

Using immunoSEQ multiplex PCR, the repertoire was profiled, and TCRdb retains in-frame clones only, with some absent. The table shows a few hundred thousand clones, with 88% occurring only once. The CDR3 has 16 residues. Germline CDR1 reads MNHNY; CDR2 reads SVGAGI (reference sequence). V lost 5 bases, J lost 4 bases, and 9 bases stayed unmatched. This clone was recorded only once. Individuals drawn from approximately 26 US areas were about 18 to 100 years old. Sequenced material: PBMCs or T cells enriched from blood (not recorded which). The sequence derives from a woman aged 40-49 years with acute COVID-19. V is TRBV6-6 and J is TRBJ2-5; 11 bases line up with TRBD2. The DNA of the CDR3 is TGTGCCAGCAGTCCCCTTAGCGGGAGGGCCGGAGAGACCCAGTACTTC. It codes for CASSPLSGRAGETQYF.